This is a list of T cell receptor beta chains from one sample in a study of blood T cell repertoires in COVID-19. Using immunoSEQ multiplex PCR, the repertoire was profiled, and TCRdb retains in-frame clones only, with some absent. The sample records about 430,000 clones, 88% being singletons. Sequenced input: PBMCs or T cells enriched from blood (not recorded which). These TCRs come from a woman aged 30 to 39 with acute COVID-19. CDR3s include the opening cysteine and the closing phenylalanine or tryptophan. D genes are given only for firm matches. For some rows the clone size is stated as once, few or many, or as a class when expanded; others skip it.

j_gene	abundance	v_gene	d_gene	CDR3nt	CDR3aa
TRBJ1-3	-	TRBV9	-	TGTGCCAGCTCCTCAGCGTGGAGCTCTGGAAACACCATATATTTT	CASSSAWSSGNTIYF
TRBJ1-2	-	TRBV7-9	TRBD1	TGTGCCAGCAGCTTAGGAGGCAGGGGGGATCGGGTGGACTATGGCTACACCTTC	CASSLGGRGDRVDYGYTF
TRBJ1-5	-	TRBV4-2	-	TGTGCCAGCGGAGAGGGGGGGATATATCAGCCCCAGCATTTT	CASGEGGIYQPQHF
TRBJ2-7	-	TRBV5-1	-	TGCGCCAGCAGCGACAGCTACGAGCAGTACTTC	CASSDSYEQYF
TRBJ1-5	-	TRBV2	TRBD1	TGTGCCAGCAGTGGACGGGACAGGGGTTTCAATCAGCCCCAGCATTTT	CASSGRDRGFNQPQHF
TRBJ2-7	-	TRBV7-9	-	TGTGCCAGCAGCTTAGTGAGGCTGGTACAGGCGCACTACGAGCAGTACTTC	CASSLVRLVQAHYEQYF
TRBJ2-5	-	TRBV9	-	TGTGCCAGCAGCGTAGCTTCGGGGGTGGGAGAGACCCAGTACTTC	CASSVASGVGETQYF
TRBJ1-2	-	TRBV13	-	TGTGCCAGCAGCACTCTCGGCAGGGGTTTCGGGGGCTACACCTTC	CASSTLGRGFGGYTF
TRBJ2-7	-	TRBV24-1	-	TGTGCCACCAGTGATGAGGACAGTTCAACCGAGCAGTACTTC	CATSDEDSSTEQYF
TRBJ2-2	-	TRBV29-1	-	TGCAGCGCCCGCACCGGGGAGCTGTTTTTT	CSARTGELFF
TRBJ2-1	-	TRBV2	-	TGTGCCAGCAGTGGTTCTGGGCGTAATGAGCAGTTCTTC	CASSGSGRNEQFF
TRBJ2-5	-	TRBV6-2/TRBV6-3	TRBD2	TGTGCCAGCAGTTCGGGACTAGCGGGGGGAATCCAAGAGACCCAGTACTTC	CASSSGLAGGIQETQYF
TRBJ1-1	-	TRBV30	-	TGTGCCTCCGTGTACCAGGGATGGCGCACTGAAGCTTTCTTT	CASVYQGWRTEAFF
TRBJ2-7	-	TRBV29-1	TRBD1	TGCAGCGTTGCCGGGACAGGGGGAGGCTACGAGCAGTACTTC	CSVAGTGGGYEQYF
TRBJ1-2	-	TRBV7-8	TRBD1	TGTGCCAGCAGCTTAGGGACAGGCTCCTACTATGGCTACACCTTC	CASSLGTGSYYGYTF
TRBJ2-3	-	TRBV7-3	TRBD2	TGTGCCAGCAGCTTAGCGGGGGGCCGCACAGATACGCAGTATTTT	CASSLAGGRTDTQYF
TRBJ1-2	-	TRBV7-2	TRBD1	TGTGCCAGCAGCTTAGCATGGCAGGGGGCGGGGGGCTACACCTTC	CASSLAWQGAGGYTF
TRBJ1-2	-	TRBV6-5	TRBD1	TGTGCCAGCAGTTCCCGGGACAGAATAATACCTGGCTACACCTTC	CASSSRDRIIPGYTF
TRBJ1-2	-	TRBV5-1	TRBD1	TGCGCCAGCAGCATTGGGACAGTACCTAACTATGGCTACACCTTC	CASSIGTVPNYGYTF
TRBJ2-7	-	TRBV19	-	TGTGCCAGTAGTGTTGGGAGCCACTACGAGCAGTACTTC	CASSVGSHYEQYF
TRBJ1-1	-	TRBV25-1	-	TGTGCCAGCAGTGATCGGGGATTATTGAACACTGAAGCTTTCTTT	CASSDRGLLNTEAFF
TRBJ2-5	-	TRBV2	TRBD1	TGTGCCAGCAGAGTAAATTGGGACAGTGCTAAAATCGCGGAATACTTC	CASRVNWDSAKIAEYF
TRBJ1-2	once	TRBV2	TRBD1	TGTGCCAGCACGGACAGGGGGCGCGGGGGCTACACCTTC	CASTDRGRGGYTF
TRBJ1-1	-	TRBV30	TRBD1	TGTGCCATACAGGGACAGACGAACACTGAAGCTTTCTTT	CAIQGQTNTEAFF